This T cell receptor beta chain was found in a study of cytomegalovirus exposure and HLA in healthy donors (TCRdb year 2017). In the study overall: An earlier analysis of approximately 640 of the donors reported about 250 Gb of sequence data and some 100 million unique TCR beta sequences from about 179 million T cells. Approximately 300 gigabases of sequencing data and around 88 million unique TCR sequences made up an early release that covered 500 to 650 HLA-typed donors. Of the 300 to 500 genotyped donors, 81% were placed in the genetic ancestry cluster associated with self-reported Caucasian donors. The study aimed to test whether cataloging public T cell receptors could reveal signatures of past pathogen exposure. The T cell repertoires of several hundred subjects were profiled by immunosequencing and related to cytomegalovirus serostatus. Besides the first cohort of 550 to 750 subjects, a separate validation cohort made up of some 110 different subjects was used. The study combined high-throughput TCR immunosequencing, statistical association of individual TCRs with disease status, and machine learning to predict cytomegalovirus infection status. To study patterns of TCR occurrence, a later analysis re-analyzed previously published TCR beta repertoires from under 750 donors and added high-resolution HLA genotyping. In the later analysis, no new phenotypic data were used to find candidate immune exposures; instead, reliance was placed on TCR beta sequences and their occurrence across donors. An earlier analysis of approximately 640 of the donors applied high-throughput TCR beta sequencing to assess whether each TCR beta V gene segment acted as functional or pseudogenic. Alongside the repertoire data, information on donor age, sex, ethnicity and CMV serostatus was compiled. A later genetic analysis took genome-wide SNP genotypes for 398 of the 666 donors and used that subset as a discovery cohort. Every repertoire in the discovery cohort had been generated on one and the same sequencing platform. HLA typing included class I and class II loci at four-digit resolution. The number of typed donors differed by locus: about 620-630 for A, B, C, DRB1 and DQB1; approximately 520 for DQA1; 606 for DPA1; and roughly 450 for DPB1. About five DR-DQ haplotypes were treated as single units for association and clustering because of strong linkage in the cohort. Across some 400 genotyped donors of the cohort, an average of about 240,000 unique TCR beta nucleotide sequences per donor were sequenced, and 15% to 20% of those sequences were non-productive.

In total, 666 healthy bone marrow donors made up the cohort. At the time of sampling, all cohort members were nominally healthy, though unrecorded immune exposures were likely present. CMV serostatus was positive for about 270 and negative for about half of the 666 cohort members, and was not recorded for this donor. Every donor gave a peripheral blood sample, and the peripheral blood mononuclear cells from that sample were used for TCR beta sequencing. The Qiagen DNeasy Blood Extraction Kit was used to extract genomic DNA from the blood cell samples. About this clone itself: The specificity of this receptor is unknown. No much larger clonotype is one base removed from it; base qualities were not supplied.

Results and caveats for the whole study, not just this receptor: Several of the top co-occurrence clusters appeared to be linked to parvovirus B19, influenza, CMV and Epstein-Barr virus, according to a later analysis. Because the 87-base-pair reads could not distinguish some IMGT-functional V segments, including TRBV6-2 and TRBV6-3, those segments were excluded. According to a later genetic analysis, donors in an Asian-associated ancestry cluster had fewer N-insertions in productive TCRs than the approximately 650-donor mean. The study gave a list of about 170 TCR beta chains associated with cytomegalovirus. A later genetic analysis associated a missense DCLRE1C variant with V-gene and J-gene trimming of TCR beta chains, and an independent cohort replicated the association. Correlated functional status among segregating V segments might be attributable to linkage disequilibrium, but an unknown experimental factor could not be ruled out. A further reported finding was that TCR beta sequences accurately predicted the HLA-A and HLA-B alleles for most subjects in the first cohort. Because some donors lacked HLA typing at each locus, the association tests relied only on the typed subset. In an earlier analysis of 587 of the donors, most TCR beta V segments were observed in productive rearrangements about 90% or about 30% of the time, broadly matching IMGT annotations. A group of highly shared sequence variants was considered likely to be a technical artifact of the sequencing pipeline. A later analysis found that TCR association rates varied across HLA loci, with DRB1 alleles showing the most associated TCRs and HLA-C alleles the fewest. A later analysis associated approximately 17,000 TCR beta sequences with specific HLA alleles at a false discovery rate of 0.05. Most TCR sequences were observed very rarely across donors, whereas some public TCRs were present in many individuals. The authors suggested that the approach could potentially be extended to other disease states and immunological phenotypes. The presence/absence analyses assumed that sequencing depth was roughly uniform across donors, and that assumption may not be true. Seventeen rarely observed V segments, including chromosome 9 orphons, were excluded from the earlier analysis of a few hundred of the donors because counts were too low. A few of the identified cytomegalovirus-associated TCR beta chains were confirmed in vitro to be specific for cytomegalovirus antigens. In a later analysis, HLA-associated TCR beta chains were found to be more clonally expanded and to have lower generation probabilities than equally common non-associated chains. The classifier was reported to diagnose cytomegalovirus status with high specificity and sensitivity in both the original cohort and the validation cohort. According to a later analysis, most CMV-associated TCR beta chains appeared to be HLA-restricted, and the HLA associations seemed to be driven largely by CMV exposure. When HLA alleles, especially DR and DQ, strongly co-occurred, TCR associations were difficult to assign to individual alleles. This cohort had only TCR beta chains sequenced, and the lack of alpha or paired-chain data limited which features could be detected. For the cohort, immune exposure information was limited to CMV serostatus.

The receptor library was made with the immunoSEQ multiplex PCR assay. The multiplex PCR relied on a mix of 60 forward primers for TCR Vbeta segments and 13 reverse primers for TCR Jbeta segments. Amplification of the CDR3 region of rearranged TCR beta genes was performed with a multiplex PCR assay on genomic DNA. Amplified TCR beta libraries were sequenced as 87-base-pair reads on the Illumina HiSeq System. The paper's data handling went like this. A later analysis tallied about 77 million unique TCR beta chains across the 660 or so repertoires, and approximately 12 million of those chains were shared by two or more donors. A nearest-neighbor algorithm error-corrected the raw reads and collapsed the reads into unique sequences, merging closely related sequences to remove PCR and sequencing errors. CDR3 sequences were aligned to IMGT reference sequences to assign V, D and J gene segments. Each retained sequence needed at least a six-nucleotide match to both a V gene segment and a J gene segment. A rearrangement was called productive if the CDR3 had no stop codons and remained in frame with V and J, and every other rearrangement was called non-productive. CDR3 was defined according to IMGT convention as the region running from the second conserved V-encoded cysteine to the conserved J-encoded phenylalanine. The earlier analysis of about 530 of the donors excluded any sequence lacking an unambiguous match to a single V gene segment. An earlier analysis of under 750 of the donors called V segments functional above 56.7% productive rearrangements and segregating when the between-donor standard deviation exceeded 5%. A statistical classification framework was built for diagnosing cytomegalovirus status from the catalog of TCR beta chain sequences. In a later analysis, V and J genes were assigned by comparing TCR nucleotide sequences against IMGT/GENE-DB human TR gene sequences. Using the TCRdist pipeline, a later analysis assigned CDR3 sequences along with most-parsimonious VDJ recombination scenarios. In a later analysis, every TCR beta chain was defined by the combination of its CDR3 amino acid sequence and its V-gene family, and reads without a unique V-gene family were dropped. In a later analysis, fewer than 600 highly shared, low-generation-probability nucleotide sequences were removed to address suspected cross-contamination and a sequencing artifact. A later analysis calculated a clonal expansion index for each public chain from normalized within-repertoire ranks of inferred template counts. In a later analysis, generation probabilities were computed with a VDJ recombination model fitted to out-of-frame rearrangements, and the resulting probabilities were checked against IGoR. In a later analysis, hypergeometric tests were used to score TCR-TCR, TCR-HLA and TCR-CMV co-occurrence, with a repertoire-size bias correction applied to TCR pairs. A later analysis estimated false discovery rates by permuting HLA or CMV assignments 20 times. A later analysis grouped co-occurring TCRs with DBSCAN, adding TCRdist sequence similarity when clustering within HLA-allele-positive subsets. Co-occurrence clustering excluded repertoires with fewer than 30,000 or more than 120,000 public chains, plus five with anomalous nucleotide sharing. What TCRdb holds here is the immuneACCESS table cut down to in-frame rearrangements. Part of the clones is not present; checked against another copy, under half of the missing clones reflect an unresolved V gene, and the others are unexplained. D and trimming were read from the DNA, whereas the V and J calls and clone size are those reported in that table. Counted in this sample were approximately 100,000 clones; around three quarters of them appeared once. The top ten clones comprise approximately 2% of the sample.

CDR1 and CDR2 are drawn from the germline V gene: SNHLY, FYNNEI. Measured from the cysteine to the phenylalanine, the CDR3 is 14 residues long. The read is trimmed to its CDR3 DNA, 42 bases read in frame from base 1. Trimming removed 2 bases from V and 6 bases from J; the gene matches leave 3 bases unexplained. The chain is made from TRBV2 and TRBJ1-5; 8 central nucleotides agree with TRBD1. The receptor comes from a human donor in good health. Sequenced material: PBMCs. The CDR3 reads CASSEQGAGQPQHF. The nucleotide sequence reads TGTGCCAGCAGTGAACAGGGGGCAGGTCAGCCCCAGCATTTT.